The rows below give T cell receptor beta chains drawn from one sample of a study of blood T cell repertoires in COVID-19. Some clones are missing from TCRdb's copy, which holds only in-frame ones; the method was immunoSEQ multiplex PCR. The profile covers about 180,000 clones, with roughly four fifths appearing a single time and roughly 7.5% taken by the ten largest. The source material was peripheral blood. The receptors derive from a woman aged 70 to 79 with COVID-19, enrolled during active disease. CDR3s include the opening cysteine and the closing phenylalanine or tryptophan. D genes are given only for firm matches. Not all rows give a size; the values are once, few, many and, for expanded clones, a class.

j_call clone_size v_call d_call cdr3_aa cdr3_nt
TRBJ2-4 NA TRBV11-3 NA CASSSRAGIQYF TGTGCCAGCAGCTCGCGGGCGGGCATTCAGTACTTC
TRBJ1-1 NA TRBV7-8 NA CASSFPGNTEAFF TGTGCCAGCAGCTTCCCGGGGAACACTGAAGCTTTCTTT
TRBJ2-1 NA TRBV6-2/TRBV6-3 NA CASSYSKSREKRGYNEQFF TGTGCCAGCAGTTACTCGAAGAGCCGTGAAAAGAGAGGGTACAATGAGCAGTTCTTC
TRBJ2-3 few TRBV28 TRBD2 CATVRTSGGTQYF TGTGCCACCGTCAGGACTAGCGGGGGTACGCAGTATTTT
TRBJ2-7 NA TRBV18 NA CASSPKGESYYEQYF TGTGCCAGCTCACCAAAGGGGGAAAGTTACTACGAGCAGTACTTC
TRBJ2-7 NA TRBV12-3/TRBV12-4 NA CASSLGSYEQYF TGTGCCAGCAGTTTAGGCAGCTACGAGCAGTACTTC
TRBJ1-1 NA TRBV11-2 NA CASSRGTGLSTEAFF TGTGCCAGCAGCCGAGGTACAGGGTTGAGCACTGAAGCTTTCTTT
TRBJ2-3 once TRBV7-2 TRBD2 CASSLGLAGTGTDTQYF TGTGCCAGCAGCTTGGGACTAGCGGGTACAGGCACAGATACGCAGTATTTT
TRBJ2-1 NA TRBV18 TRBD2 CASSLQALAGEEQFF TGTGCCAGCTCACTTCAAGCCCTAGCGGGAGAAGAGCAGTTCTTC
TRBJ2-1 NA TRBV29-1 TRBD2 CSAPGLAGHNEQFF TGCAGCGCCCCGGGACTAGCGGGTCACAATGAGCAGTTCTTC
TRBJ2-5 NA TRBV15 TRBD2 CATSRGDTRLAVNQETQYF TGTGCCACCAGCCGGGGGGATACTCGACTAGCGGTTAACCAAGAGACCCAGTACTTC
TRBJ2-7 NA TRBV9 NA CASSSTVRGGQYF TGTGCCAGCAGCTCGACAGTCCGAGGCGGGCAGTACTTC
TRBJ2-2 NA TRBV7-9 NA CASSSEAGTGELFF TGTGCCAGCAGCTCGGAGGCCGGCACCGGGGAGCTGTTTTTT
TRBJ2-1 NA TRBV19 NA CASSTSAAINNEQFF TGTGCCAGTAGTACCTCAGCGGCCATTAACAATGAGCAGTTCTTC
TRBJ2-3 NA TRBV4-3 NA CASSQASLVTDTQYF TGCGCCAGCAGCCAGGCCTCACTAGTAACAGATACGCAGTATTTT
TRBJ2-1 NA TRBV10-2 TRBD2 CASSWGRGHEQFF TGCGCCAGCAGTTGGGGGAGGGGCCATGAGCAGTTCTTC
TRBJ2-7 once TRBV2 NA CASSIGPTNYNEQYF TGTGCCAGCAGTATCGGACCGACTAACTACAACGAGCAGTACTTC
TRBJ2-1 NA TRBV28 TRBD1 CASSSGTAKFF TGTGCCAGCAGTTCCGGGACAGCCAAGTTCTTC
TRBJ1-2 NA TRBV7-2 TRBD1 CASSLGGQGLPSEGYTF TGTGCCAGCAGCTTAGGGGGACAGGGGCTGCCCTCGGAGGGCTACACCTTC
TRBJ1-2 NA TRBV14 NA CASSRKQGRDYGYTF TGTGCCAGCAGCCGCAAACAGGGCCGCGACTATGGCTACACCTTC